A single sample is the source of the 4 T cell receptor beta chains below, sequenced in a study of response to subunit inactivated influenza vaccine. Using its own MiXCR run on the RT-PCR reads, TCRdb lists one record per CDR3 protein. The data contain approximately 530,000 distinct CDR3 sequences, under 15% of them singletons. Sequenced here: PBMCs from blood, sampled 45 days after vaccination. These TCRs come from a man aged 45-60 years who received an inactivated influenza vaccine.

This chain links TRBV5-6 with TRBJ2-6, with 7 bases identical to TRBD1. Germline CDR1 reads SGHDT; CDR2 reads YYEEEE. The junction had 10 bases not matched to a gene; V was cut back by 1 base and J by 0 bases. CDR3 length: 19 amino acids. The CDR3 sequence is CASSLPSGQFLSGANVLTF. The CDR3, as DNA: TGTGCCAGCAGCTTGCCGTCGGGACAGTTCCTCTCTGGGGCCAACGTCCTGACTTTC. Combining the CDR3 with reference TRBV5-6 and TRBJ2-6 gives the whole variable domain DAGVTQSPTHLIKTRGQQVTLRCSPKSGHDTVSWYQQALGQGPQFIFQYYEEEERQRGNFPDRFSGHQFPNYSSELNVNALLLGDSALYLCASSLPSGQFLSGANVLTFGAGSRLTVL.

This clonotype was observed a few times. The gene calls are TRBV6-2 or TRBV6-3 and TRBJ1-6; TRBD1 agrees at 7 bases. V was pared by 8 bases and J by 7 bases, with 5 bases of the junction left unmatched. Germline V gene lookup returns CDR1 MNHEY and CDR2 SVGEGT. CDR3 size: 13 residues. For the CDR3, the DNA is TGTGCCAGCCAAGGAGGGGGCAATTCACCCCTCCACTTT. It codes for CASQGGGNSPLHF.

Note on this clonotype: This may stem from a read error, because a much larger clone lies one nucleotide away. The chain has TRBV20-1 and TRBJ2-4; D call uncertain. The length of the CDR3 is 11 residues. Looked up from germline, CDR1 is DFQATT and CDR2 is SNEGSKA (reference sequence). The CDR3 spells CSARLLDIQHF. The CDR3 nucleotides read TGCAGTGCTAGACTTTTAGACATTCAGCACTTC.

This chain connects TRBV6-2 or TRBV6-3 to TRBJ2-3; the match to TRBD1 covers 10 bases. J was trimmed by 5 bases and V by 0 bases; bases with no gene match: 5. The germline V gene has CDR1 MNHEY and CDR2 SVGEGT. The CDR3 totals 16 residues. Written as DNA, the CDR3 is TGTGCCAGCAGTTACTCTCTCGGACAGGGGGAAGATACGCAGTATTTT. Encoded protein: CASSYSLGQGEDTQYF.